These 26 T cell receptor beta chains originate from one sample sequenced in a study of shared clonotypes between healthy human individuals. Profiling relied on immunoSEQ multiplex PCR, and the TCRdb table lists in-frame clones only, not all of them. The sample records roughly 640,000 clones, about 96% being singletons. The sequencing sample was made of naive CD4+ T cells sorted from blood. Subset: CD45RA+ positively selected. Receptor source: a woman in her twenties or thirties in good health.

CDR3 protein: CASGLRINQPQHF. In nucleotides, the CDR3 is TGTGCCAGCGGACTAAGGATCAATCAGCCCCAGCATTTT. V gene TRBV2 combines with J gene TRBJ1-5; D call uncertain. CDR1 is SNHLY, CDR2 FYNNEI, per germline. This CDR3 region has 13 residues. The V end was cut by 8 bases, the J end by 3 bases, with 11 bases between.

The chain carries TRBV18 and TRBJ2-6; TRBD1 is a possible D gene (5 bases). Germline CDR1 is KGHSH and CDR2 is LQKENI. There are 15 residues in the CDR3. V was cut by 5 bases and J by 0 bases, with 8 bases left in between. The DNA of the CDR3 is TGTGCCAGCTCAAAGCAGGGCTCTGGGGCCAACGTCCTGACTTTC. Its translation: CASSKQGSGANVLTF.

The chain carries TRBV6-1 and TRBJ2-6, with a possible D match to TRBD1 (6 bases). Germline V gene lookup returns CDR1 MNHNS and CDR2 SASEGT. The CDR3 extends over 18 amino acids. V was cut by 2 bases and J by 2 bases, with 16 bases left in between. CDR3: CASSELGLDSTGANVLTF. Here the CDR3 DNA reads TGTGCCAGCAGTGAATTAGGATTGGACAGCACTGGGGCCAACGTCCTGACTTTC.

Here the CDR3 reads CASSPSGDIHGYTF. The CDR3 nucleotides read TGTGCCAGCAGCCCGAGTGGAGATATACATGGCTACACCTTC. The gene calls are TRBV11-2 and TRBJ1-2; D unclear. V was clipped by 5 bases and J by 6 bases, with 16 bases between them. Germline CDR1 is SGHAT and CDR2 is FQNNGV. This CDR3 is built from 14 residues.

V is TRBV28 and J is TRBJ2-5, with 10 bases identical to TRBD2. With V trimmed by 5 bases and J by 3 bases, 6 bases remained unmatched. This CDR3 contains 15 residues. Germline V gives CDR1 MDHEN, CDR2 SYDVKM. The CDR3, as DNA: TGTGCCAGCAGTGCCCCTGGACTAGCGGAAGAGACCCAGTACTTC. Its translation is CASSAPGLAEETQYF.

The gene calls are TRBV14 and TRBJ2-3, with D perhaps TRBD2 (6 bases). Germline CDR1 is SGHDN and CDR2 is FVKESK. The CDR3 extends over 13 amino acids. Trimming left V 4 bases short and J 11 bases short, with 16 bases between. The DNA for the CDR3 is TGTGCCAGCAGCCGGGACGCGACGGGGGTGCAGTATTTT. This sequence encodes CASSRDATGVQYF.

CDR3 bases: TGCGCCAGCAGCCCTGACAGGTTTAGCTACAATGAGCAGTTCTTC. This codes for CASSPDRFSYNEQFF. The genes are TRBV4-1 and TRBJ2-1, with D possibly TRBD1 on 6 matching bases. The CDR3 extends over 15 amino acids. V was clipped by 4 bases and J by 3 bases, with 13 bases between them. Germline-derived CDR1 and CDR2 are MGHRA and YSYEKL.

The gene calls are TRBV7-9 and TRBJ2-5, with D possibly TRBD2 on 5 matching bases. V was trimmed by 2 bases and J by 5 bases, leaving 12 bases between them. Germline assignment: CDR1 SEHNR and CDR2 FQNEAQ (reference sequence). This CDR3 is built from 14 residues. The CDR3 is CASSLKGGRETQYF. Here the CDR3 DNA reads TGTGCCAGCAGCTTAAAGGGCGGGCGGGAGACCCAGTACTTC.

The chain links TRBV25-1 to TRBJ2-1; a weak D match, TRBD2 (6 bases). Between the trimmed V and J ends, which lost 6 bases and 9 bases, there was a span of 21 bases. Germline loops: CDR1 MGHDK, CDR2 SYGVNS. The CDR3 consists of 15 residues. The CDR3 here is CASSDVGREIGEQFF. Here the CDR3 DNA reads TGTGCCAGCAGCGACGTAGGACGGGAGATCGGTGAGCAGTTCTTC. Combining the CDR3 with reference TRBV25-1 and TRBJ2-1 gives the whole variable domain EADIYQTPRYLVIGTGKKITLECSQTMGHDKMYWYQQDPGMELHLIHYSYGVNSTEKGDLSSESTVSRIRTEHFPLTLESARPSHTSQYLCASSDVGREIGEQFFGPGTRLTVL.

The chain uses TRBV28 and TRBJ2-1, with TRBD2 identical over 13 bases. This CDR3 has 16 amino acids. Trimming cost V 3 bases and J 2 bases; bases outside gene matches: 1. Germline V gene data show CDR1 as MDHEN and CDR2 as SYDVKM. The chain's CDR3 is CASSLGLAGTYNEQFF. The CDR3, as DNA: TGTGCCAGCAGTTTGGGACTAGCGGGAACCTACAATGAGCAGTTCTTC. Full variable domain (outside the CDR3, taken from reference TRBV28 and TRBJ2-1): DVKVTQSSRYLVKRTGEKVFLECVQDMDHENMFWYRQDPGLGLRLIYFSYDVKMKEKGDIPEGYSVSREKKERFSLILESASTNQTSMYLCASSLGLAGTYNEQFFGPGTRLTVL.

The chain has TRBV28 and TRBJ1-5; no clear D gene. The CDR3 has 12 residues. Trimming took 6 bases from V and 16 from J, leaving 19 bases between them. CDR1 and CDR2 from the germline V gene are MDHEN and SYDVKM. The CDR3: CASSRMGSLAHF. CDR3 DNA sequence: TGTGCCAGCAGCCGGATGGGCTCACTGGCCCATTTT.

The rearrangement links TRBV9 to TRBJ1-1; D ambiguous. Germline CDR1 SGDLS, CDR2 YYNGEE. CDR3 length: 13 residues. The ends were cut back, 4 bases at V and 3 bases at J, with 10 bases in the middle. The CDR3 coding sequence is TGTGCCAGCAGCCTAGCACGGGACACTGAAGCTTTCTTT. This translates into CASSLARDTEAFF.

The chain recombines TRBV7-9 with TRBJ1-4; TRBD1 aligns across 8 bases. With 5 bases clipped from V and 2 bases from J, the junction kept 10 bases outside the gene matches. CDR1 is SEHNR, CDR2 FQNEAQ, per germline (reference sequence). CDR3 length equals 17 residues. The CDR3 is CASSARRTGRTNEKLFF. CDR3 nucleotide sequence: TGTGCCAGCAGCGCCCGAAGGACAGGGAGGACTAATGAAAAACTGTTTTTT. The full variable domain, its missing parts supplied by reference TRBV7-9 and TRBJ1-4, is DTGVSQNPRHKITKRGQNVTFRCDPISEHNRLYWYRQTLGQGPEFLTYFQNEAQLEKSRLLSDRFSAERPKGSFSTLEIQRTEQGDSAMYLCASSARRTGRTNEKLFFGSGTQLSVL.

The chain combines TRBV28 with TRBJ1-5, with D uncertain. V was shortened by 4 bases and J by 3 bases, with 10 bases between the two germline ends. The CDR3 length is 14 residues. CDR1 and CDR2 from the germline V gene are MDHEN and SYDVKM. In DNA form, the CDR3 reads TGTGCCAGCAGTTATGGACGGACCAATCAGCCCCAGCATTTT. Its protein product is CASSYGRTNQPQHF. Complete variable domain (other parts from reference TRBV28 and TRBJ1-5): DVKVTQSSRYLVKRTGEKVFLECVQDMDHENMFWYRQDPGLGLRLIYFSYDVKMKEKGDIPEGYSVSREKKERFSLILESASTNQTSMYLCASSYGRTNQPQHFGDGTRLSIL.

The chain links TRBV9 to TRBJ2-2; 8 bases fit TRBD1. Per germline, CDR1 SGDLS and CDR2 YYNGEE. This CDR3 spans 14 amino acids. V lost 10 bases, J lost 4 bases, and 9 bases stayed unmatched. The CDR3 spells CAGAGQGGTGELFF. In nucleotides, the CDR3 is TGTGCCGGAGCCGGACAGGGCGGCACCGGGGAGCTGTTTTTT.

This chain links TRBV6-8 with TRBJ1-3; TRBD1 aligns across 12 bases. V lost 2 bases and J lost 4; bases outside the gene matches: 3. Germline V CDR1 and CDR2: MNHGY, SAAAGT. The CDR3 consists of 16 residues. In nucleotides, the CDR3 is TGTGCCAGCAGTTACCGGGACAGGGGGCGAGGAAACACCATATATTTT. Its protein product is CASSYRDRGRGNTIYF.

This chain links TRBV10-3 with TRBJ2-1; D remains ambiguous. The ends were cut back, 6 bases at V and 5 bases at J, with 8 bases in the middle. Germline V gene data show CDR1 as ENHRY and CDR2 as SYGVKD. This CDR3 spans 12 amino acids. DNA for the CDR3: TGTGCCATCAGCTACAGAAACAATGAGCAGTTCTTC. Encoded protein: CAISYRNNEQFF.

The gene calls are TRBV4-1 and TRBJ2-3; D gene uncertain. The CDR3 spans 12 residues. V was pared by 3 bases and J by 3 bases, with 4 bases between. Looked up from germline, CDR1 is MGHRA and CDR2 is YSYEKL. CDR3 region: CASSHTTDTQYF. CDR3 nucleotides: TGCGCCAGCAGCCACACGACAGATACGCAGTATTTT.

V and J are TRBV28 and TRBJ1-4, with D unresolved. The V end lost 3 bases, the J end lost 3 bases, and 2 bases lay between the germline ends. CDR1 is MDHEN and CDR2 is SYDVKM in the germline V gene. The CDR3 spans 12 residues. The CDR3: CASSFANEKLFF. The CDR3 DNA reads as TGTGCCAGCAGTTTTGCTAATGAAAAACTGTTTTTT.

This chain links TRBV10-3 with TRBJ2-3, with 8 bases fitting TRBD2. Germline CDR1 and CDR2: ENHRY and SYGVKD. J was trimmed by 5 bases and V by 8 bases; bases with no gene match: 6. The CDR3 contains 13 residues. This CDR3 reads CAIGTRREDTQYF. In nucleotides, the CDR3 is TGTGCCATCGGGACTAGGCGGGAAGATACGCAGTATTTT.

The rearrangement joins TRBV28 to TRBJ1-2, with 7 nucleotides matching TRBD1. The CDR3 extends over 15 amino acids. Germline values: CDR1 MDHEN, CDR2 SYDVKM. With 2 bases clipped from V and 9 bases from J, the junction kept 12 bases outside the gene matches. The CDR3 here is CASSLTGRGMASYTF. DNA of the CDR3: TGTGCCAGCAGTTTAACGGGCAGGGGGATGGCTAGCTACACCTTC.

The chain recombines TRBV30 with TRBJ2-2, with a weak D call TRBD2 (6 bases). Germline V gene sequence: CDR1 GTSNPN, CDR2 SVGIG (reference sequence). The V and J ends lost 8 bases and 6 bases respectively, with 13 bases between them. The CDR3 covers 12 residues. For the CDR3, the DNA is TGTGCCCGAGCATCGGGGGCCGGGGAGCTGTTTTTT. This sequence encodes CARASGAGELFF.

V gene TRBV7-3 combines with J gene TRBJ2-7; 7 bases are shared with TRBD1. The CDR3 is 15 amino acids. CDR1 and CDR2 from the germline V gene are SGHTA and FQGTGA. V shed 0 bases and J 8 bases; nucleotides not matched to a gene: 10. As DNA, the CDR3 is TGTGCCAGCAGCTTAACGTCCGGGACAGCAGACCAGCAGTACTTC. Protein: CASSLTSGTADQQYF.

V and J are TRBV5-1 and TRBJ2-1, with TRBD2 identical over 12 bases. This CDR3 is built from 16 residues. V was pared by 4 bases and J by 5 bases, with 7 bases of the junction left unmatched. Germline V gene data show CDR1 as SGHRS and CDR2 as YFSETQ. The CDR3 here is CASSTVLAGGDNEQFF. The CDR3 DNA is TGCGCCAGCAGCACGGTCCTAGCGGGAGGGGACAATGAGCAGTTCTTC.

This chain joins TRBV27 and TRBJ1-1; 10 bases map to TRBD1. With 6 bases clipped from V and 5 bases from J, the junction kept 6 bases outside the gene matches. The CDR3 has 14 residues. Germline V lookup: CDR1 MNHEY, CDR2 SMNVEV (reference sequence). The CDR3 DNA reads TGTGCCAGCAGACGGACAGGGGGTCGAACTGAAGCTTTCTTT. Residues: CASRRTGGRTEAFF.

The chain is built from TRBV7-9 and TRBJ1-3; no definite D call. From germline, CDR1 is SEHNR and CDR2 FQNEAQ (reference sequence). Trimming removed 4 bases at V and 0 bases at J, with 13 bases between. CDR3 length: 16 amino acids. CDR3 DNA sequence: TGTGCCAGCAGCTCTAGCCGGGCAGACTCTGGAAACACCATATATTTT. Its protein product is CASSSSRADSGNTIYF.